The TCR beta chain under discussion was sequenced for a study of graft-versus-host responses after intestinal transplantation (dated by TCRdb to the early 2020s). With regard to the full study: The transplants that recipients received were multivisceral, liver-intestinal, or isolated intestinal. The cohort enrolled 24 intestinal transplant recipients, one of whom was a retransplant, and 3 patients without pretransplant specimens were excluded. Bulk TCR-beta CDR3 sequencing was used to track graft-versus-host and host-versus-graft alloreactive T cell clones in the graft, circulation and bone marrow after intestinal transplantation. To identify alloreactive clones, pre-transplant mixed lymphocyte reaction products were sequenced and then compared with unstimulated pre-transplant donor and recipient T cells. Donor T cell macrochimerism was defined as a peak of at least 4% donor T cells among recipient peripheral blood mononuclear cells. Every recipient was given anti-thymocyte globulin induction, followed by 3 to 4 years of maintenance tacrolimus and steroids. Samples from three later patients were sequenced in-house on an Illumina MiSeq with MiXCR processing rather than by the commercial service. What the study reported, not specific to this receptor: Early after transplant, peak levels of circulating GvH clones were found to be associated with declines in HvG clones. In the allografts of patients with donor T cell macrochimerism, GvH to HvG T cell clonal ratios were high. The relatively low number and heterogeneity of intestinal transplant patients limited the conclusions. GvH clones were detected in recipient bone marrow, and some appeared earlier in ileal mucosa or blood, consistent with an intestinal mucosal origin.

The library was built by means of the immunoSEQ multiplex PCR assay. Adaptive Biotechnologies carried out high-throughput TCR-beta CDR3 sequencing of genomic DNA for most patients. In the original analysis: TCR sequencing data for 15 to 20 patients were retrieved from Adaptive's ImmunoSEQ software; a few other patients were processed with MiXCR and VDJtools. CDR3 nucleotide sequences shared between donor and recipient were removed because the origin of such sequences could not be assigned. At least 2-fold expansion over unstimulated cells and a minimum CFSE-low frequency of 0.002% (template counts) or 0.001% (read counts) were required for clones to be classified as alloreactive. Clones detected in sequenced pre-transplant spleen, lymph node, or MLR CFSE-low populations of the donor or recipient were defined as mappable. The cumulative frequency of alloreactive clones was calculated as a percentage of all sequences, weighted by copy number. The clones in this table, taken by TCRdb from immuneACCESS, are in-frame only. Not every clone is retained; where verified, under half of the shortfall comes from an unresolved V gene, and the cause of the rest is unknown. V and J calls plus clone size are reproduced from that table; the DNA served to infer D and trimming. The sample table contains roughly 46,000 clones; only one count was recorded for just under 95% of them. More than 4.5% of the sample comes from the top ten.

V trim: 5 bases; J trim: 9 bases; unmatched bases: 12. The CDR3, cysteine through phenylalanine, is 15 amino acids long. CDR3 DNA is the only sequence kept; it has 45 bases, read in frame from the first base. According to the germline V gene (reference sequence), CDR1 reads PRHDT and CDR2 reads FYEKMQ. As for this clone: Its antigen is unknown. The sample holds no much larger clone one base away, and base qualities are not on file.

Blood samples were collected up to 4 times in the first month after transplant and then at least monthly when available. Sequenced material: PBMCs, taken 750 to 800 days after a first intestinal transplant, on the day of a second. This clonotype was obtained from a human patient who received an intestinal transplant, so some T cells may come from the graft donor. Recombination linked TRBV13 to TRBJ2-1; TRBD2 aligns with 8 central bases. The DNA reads TGTGCCAGCAGCCCCCCGGGGGGGAGACTTGGTGAGCAGTTCTTC. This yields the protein CASSPPGGRLGEQFF.